These T cell receptor beta chains were read from a single sample in a study of cytomegalovirus exposure and HLA in healthy donors. The data were produced by immunoSEQ multiplex PCR, yet TCRdb's version contains in-frame clones alone and is incomplete. The repertoire consists of about 240,000 clones, with approximately 82% occurring once and the leading ten covering almost 8%. The source material was PBMCs. Receptors originate from a woman aged 55-70 years in good health and CMV-seropositive. Each CDR3 is given with its conserved first and last residue. D genes are given only for firm matches. Size is omitted from some rows. Given values are once, few, many or a class for expanded clones.

J gene | V gene | clone size | D gene | CDR3 protein | CDR3 DNA
TRBJ2-1 | TRBV23-1 | . | . | CASWTFLGGNEQFF | TGCGCCAGCTGGACATTCCTAGGGGGCAATGAGCAGTTCTTC
TRBJ1-3 | TRBV7-2 | . | TRBD1 | CASSTDGQGARHTIYF | TGTGCCAGCAGCACCGACGGACAGGGGGCTCGACACACCATATATTTT
TRBJ2-7 | TRBV11-1 | . | . | CASSLGTFAHEQYF | TGTGCCAGCAGCTTAGGGACATTTGCCCACGAGCAGTACTTC
TRBJ1-1 | TRBV5-1 | once | TRBD1 | CASSGQGGNTEAFF | TGCGCCAGCAGCGGACAGGGAGGGAACACTGAAGCTTTCTTT
TRBJ2-7 | TRBV15 | . | TRBD1 | CATSRDQVIQGRFYEQYF | TGTGCCACCAGCAGAGATCAAGTAATACAGGGGCGATTCTACGAGCAGTACTTC
TRBJ1-1 | TRBV6-5 | few | . | CASSSRVGTEAFF | TGTGCCAGCAGTTCCAGGGTGGGCACTGAAGCTTTCTTT
TRBJ2-1 | TRBV2 | . | . | CASSPKRVSYNEQFF | TGTGCCAGCAGCCCGAAGCGCGTCTCCTACAATGAGCAGTTCTTC
TRBJ1-2 | TRBV6-1 | . | . | CASSEGGAGGYTF | TGTGCCAGCAGCGAGGGGGGGGCGGGCGGCTACACCTTC
TRBJ1-2 | TRBV5-1 | . | TRBD1 | CASGTGSSGYTF | TGCGCCAGTGGGACAGGCAGTAGTGGCTACACCTTC
TRBJ1-1 | TRBV28 | . | . | CASSLLSTEAFF | TGTGCCAGCAGTTTACTCAGCACTGAAGCTTTCTTT
TRBJ1-2 | TRBV5-4 | . | TRBD1 | CASSLAAGQGTDGYTF | TGTGCCAGCAGCTTGGCCGCGGGACAGGGGACCGATGGCTACACCTTC
TRBJ2-1 | TRBV18 | . | TRBD2 | CASSPVGGSSYNEQFF | TGTGCCAGCTCACCTGTTGGCGGGAGCTCCTACAATGAGCAGTTCTTC
TRBJ2-7 | TRBV4-1 | . | . | CASSQGVLVNYEQYF | TGCGCCAGCAGCCAAGGAGTGTTAGTGAACTACGAGCAGTACTTC
TRBJ2-3 | TRBV18 | . | TRBD1 | CASSPSVGTGAVTDTQYF | TGTGCCAGCTCACCCTCGGTGGGGACAGGGGCAGTCACAGATACGCAGTATTTT
TRBJ1-4 | TRBV6-6 | . | . | CASSYSGADSEKLFF | TGTGCCAGCAGTTACTCGGGCGCAGATTCTGAAAAACTGTTTTTT
TRBJ1-2 | TRBV4-1 | once | TRBD1 | CASSQGQGGDYGYTF | TGCGCCAGCAGCCAAGGGCAAGGGGGCGACTATGGCTACACCTTC
TRBJ1-2 | TRBV10-3 | . | . | CAISDWGEGYTF | TGTGCCATCAGTGACTGGGGGGAAGGCTACACCTTC
TRBJ1-2 | TRBV28 | . | . | CASSFRPQGRDRYTF | TGTGCCAGCAGTTTCCGACCCCAGGGCAGGGATCGCTACACCTTC
TRBJ1-2 | TRBV7-9 | . | . | CSSSSPLRGYTF | TGTTCCAGCAGCTCCCCCCTTCGTGGCTACACCTTC
TRBJ2-1 | TRBV27 | . | TRBD2 | CASSSGTSGRNEQFF | TGTGCCAGCAGTTCGGGGACTAGCGGGAGGAATGAGCAGTTCTTC